The T cell receptor beta chain described here comes from a study of Ad26.COV2.S vaccination and SARS-CoV-2 variants. Whole-study results and caveats: Non-spike TCR breadth did not differ much between vaccine and placebo recipients. While placebo recipients had lower spike-specific TCR breadth, vaccine recipients had more.

TCRdb's copy holds only in-frame clones and misses some; the assay was immunoSEQ multiplex PCR. The sample has about 350,000 clones, 70% to 90% seen once. As to this clone: The antigen is undetermined.

The treatment here: roughly 20 received Ad26.COV2.S at low or high dose, single or two shots; roughly five received placebo; per-sample allocation not given. The study sampled participants on day 63 after the first vaccine or placebo injection. This receptor was obtained from a person between 18 and 60 years old who received the Ad26.COV2.S COVID-19 vaccine or a placebo. The sample consisted of peripheral blood, taken in a trial of Ad26.COV2.S vaccine versus placebo.

CDR3 in DNA: TGTGCCAGCAGCTCCGGTTGGGGGTACGAGCAGTACTTC. Amino acids: CASSSGWGYEQYF. The rearrangement uses TRBV7-3 and TRBJ2-7; D may be TRBD1 or TRBD2 (5 bases each). V dropped 4 bases and J dropped 4 bases, with 11 bases sitting between them. Per germline, CDR1 SGHTA and CDR2 FQGTGA. The CDR3 contains 13 residues.